This TCR beta chain was obtained from a study of blood T cell repertoires in COVID-19. In the authors' workflow: Reference gene primer amplification in the assay estimated nucleated cell counts. The table came from immunoSEQ multiplex PCR; TCRdb's copy has only in-frame clones and leaves some out. V and J calls and clone size are given by that table; D and trimming were obtained from the DNA. The table shows roughly 180,000 clones, with more than 75% occurring only once. Germline V gives CDR1 KGHSH, CDR2 LQKENI. The CDR3 sequence is 13 residues long. V was trimmed by 6 bases and J by 3 bases, leaving 11 bases between them.

The specimen sequenced was peripheral blood. The TCR comes from a woman in her fifties or sixties with COVID-19, enrolled during active disease. The chain uses TRBV18 and TRBJ1-1, with TRBD1 as a possible D gene (6 bases). The DNA of the CDR3 is TGTGCCAGCTCTGCACAGGGTCACACTGAAGCTTTCTTT. Translation gives CASSAQGHTEAFF.